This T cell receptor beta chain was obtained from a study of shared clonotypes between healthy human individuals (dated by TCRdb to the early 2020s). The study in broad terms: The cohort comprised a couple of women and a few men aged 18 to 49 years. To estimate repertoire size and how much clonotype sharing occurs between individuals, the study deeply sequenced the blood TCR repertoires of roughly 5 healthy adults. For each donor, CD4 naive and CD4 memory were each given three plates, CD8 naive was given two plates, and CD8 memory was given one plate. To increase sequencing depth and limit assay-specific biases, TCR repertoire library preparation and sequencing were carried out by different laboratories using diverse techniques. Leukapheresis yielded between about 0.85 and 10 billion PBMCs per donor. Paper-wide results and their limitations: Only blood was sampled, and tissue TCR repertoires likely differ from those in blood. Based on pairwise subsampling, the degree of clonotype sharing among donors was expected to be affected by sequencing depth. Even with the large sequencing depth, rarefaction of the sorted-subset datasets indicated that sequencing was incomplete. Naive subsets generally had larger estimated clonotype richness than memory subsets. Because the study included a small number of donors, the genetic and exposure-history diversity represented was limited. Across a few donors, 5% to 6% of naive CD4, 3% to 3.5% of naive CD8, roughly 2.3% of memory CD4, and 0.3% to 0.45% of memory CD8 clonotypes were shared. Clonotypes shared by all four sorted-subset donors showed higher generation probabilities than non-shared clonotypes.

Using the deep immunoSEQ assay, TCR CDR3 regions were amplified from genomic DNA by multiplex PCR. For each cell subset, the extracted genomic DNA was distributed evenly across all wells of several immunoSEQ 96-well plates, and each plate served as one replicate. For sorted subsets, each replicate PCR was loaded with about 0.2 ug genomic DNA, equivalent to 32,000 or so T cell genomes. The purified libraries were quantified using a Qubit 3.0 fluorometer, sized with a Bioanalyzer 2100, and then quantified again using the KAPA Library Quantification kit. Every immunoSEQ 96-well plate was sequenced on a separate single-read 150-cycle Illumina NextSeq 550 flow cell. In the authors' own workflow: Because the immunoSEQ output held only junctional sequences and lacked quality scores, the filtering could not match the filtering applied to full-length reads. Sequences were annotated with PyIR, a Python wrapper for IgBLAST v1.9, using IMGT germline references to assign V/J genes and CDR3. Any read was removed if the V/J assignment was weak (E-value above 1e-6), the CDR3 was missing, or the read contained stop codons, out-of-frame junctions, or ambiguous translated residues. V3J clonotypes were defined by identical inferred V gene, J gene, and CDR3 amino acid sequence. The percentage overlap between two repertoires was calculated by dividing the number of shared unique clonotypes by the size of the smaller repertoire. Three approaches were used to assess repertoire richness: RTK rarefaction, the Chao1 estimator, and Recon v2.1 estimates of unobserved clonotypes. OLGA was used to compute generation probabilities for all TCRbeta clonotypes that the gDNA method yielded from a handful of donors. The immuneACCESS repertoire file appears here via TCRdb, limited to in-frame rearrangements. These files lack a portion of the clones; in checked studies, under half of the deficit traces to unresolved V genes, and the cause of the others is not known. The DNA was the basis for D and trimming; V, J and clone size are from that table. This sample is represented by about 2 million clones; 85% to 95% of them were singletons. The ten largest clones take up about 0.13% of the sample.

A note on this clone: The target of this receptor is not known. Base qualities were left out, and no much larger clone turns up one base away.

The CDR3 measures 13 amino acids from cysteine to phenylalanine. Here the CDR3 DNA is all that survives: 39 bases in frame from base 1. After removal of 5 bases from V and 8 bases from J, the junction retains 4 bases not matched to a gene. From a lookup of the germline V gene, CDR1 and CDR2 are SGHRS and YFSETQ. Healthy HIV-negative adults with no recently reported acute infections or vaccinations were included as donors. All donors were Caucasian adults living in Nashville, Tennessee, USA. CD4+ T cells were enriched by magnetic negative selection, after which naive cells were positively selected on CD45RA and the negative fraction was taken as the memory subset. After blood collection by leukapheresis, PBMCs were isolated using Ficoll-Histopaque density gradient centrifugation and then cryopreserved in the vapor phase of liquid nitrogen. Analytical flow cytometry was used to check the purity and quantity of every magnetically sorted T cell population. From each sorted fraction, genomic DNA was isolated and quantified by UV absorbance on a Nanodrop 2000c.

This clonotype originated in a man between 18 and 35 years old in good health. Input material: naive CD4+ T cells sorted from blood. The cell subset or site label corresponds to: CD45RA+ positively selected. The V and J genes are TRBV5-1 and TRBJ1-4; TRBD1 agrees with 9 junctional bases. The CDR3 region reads CASRGQGWEKLFF. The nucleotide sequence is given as TGCGCCAGCAGGGGACAGGGATGGGAAAAACTGTTTTTT.